This is a list of T cell receptor beta chains from one sample in a study of cytomegalovirus exposure and HLA in healthy donors. Using immunoSEQ multiplex PCR, the repertoire was profiled, and TCRdb retains in-frame clones only, with some absent. The sample has 150,000 to 200,000 clones, 65% to 80% seen once; the top ten hold roughly 0.76%. Material for sequencing was PBMCs. The receptors derive from a woman in her thirties or forties in good health and CMV-seronegative. Each CDR3 is given with its conserved first and last residue. The D gene is left open where the match is weak. Clone size is shown for a subset of rows, as once, few, many or a class of expanded clone.

CDR3aa: CASSVAGTGGNTEAFF
CDR3nt: TGTGCCAGCAGCGTAGCCGGGACAGGGGGGAACACTGAAGCTTTCTTT
j_gene: TRBJ1-1
d_gene: TRBD1
v_gene: TRBV9
abundance: .
len: 16

CDR3aa: CASTLTRGEQYF
CDR3nt: TGTGCCAGCACCCTAACCAGGGGCGAGCAGTACTTC
j_gene: TRBJ2-7
d_gene: .
v_gene: TRBV6-1
abundance: .
len: 12

CDR3aa: CASSLGDYGYTF
CDR3nt: TGCGCCAGCAGCTTGGGAGACTATGGCTACACCTTC
j_gene: TRBJ1-2
d_gene: .
v_gene: TRBV5-1
abundance: .
len: 12

CDR3aa: CASSLGTSGGVVTDTQYF
CDR3nt: TGCGCCAGCAGCCTTGGGACTAGCGGGGGGGTGGTCACAGATACGCAGTATTTT
j_gene: TRBJ2-3
d_gene: TRBD2
v_gene: TRBV4-1
abundance: .
len: 18

CDR3aa: CASSWRGTGTGDTQYF
CDR3nt: TGTGCCAGCAGTTGGCGGGGGACAGGGACGGGAGATACGCAGTATTTT
j_gene: TRBJ2-3
d_gene: TRBD1
v_gene: TRBV27
abundance: .
len: 16

CDR3aa: CASSQTSGRQETQYF
CDR3nt: TGTGCCAGCAGCCAGACTAGCGGGAGGCAAGAGACCCAGTACTTC
j_gene: TRBJ2-5
d_gene: TRBD2
v_gene: TRBV5-4
abundance: .
len: 15

CDR3aa: CASSLDGGVGANVLTF
CDR3nt: TGTGCCAGCAGCTTAGATGGGGGGGTCGGGGCCAACGTCCTGACTTTC
j_gene: TRBJ2-6
d_gene: TRBD2
v_gene: TRBV7-9
abundance: .
len: 16

CDR3aa: CASSSPNPQGSSYNEQFF
CDR3nt: TGTGCCAGCAGCTCTCCCAACCCCCAGGGGAGCTCCTACAATGAGCAGTTCTTC
j_gene: TRBJ2-1
d_gene: .
v_gene: TRBV7-9
abundance: .
len: 18

CDR3aa: CASSLGSRGGNQETQYF
CDR3nt: TGTGCCAGCAGCTTAGGGAGCCGAGGGGGCAACCAAGAGACCCAGTACTTC
j_gene: TRBJ2-5
d_gene: TRBD1
v_gene: TRBV11-2
abundance: .
len: 17

CDR3aa: CASSSGGASLKAFF
CDR3nt: TGTGCCAGCAGTTCTGGGGGGGCCTCCTTAAAAGCTTTCTTT
j_gene: TRBJ1-1
d_gene: .
v_gene: TRBV6-5
abundance: .
len: 14

CDR3aa: CASTLAGDTQYF
CDR3nt: TGTGCCAGCACCCTAGCCGGAGATACGCAGTATTTT
j_gene: TRBJ2-3
d_gene: .
v_gene: TRBV2
abundance: .
len: 12

CDR3aa: CASSVGPGNSYEQYF
CDR3nt: TGTGCCAGCAGCGTAGGTCCAGGGAACTCCTACGAGCAGTACTTC
j_gene: TRBJ2-7
d_gene: .
v_gene: TRBV9
abundance: many
len: 15

CDR3aa: CASSSPVRGSTEAFF
CDR3nt: TGCGCCAGCAGCTCCCCAGTGAGGGGGAGCACTGAAGCTTTCTTT
j_gene: TRBJ1-1
d_gene: .
v_gene: TRBV5-1
abundance: few
len: 15

CDR3aa: CASSRGGGGLADTQYF
CDR3nt: TGTGCCAGCAGTAGGGGTGGCGGGGGCTTGGCGGATACGCAGTATTTT
j_gene: TRBJ2-3
d_gene: .
v_gene: TRBV28
abundance: .
len: 16

CDR3aa: CASSMTGDTNYGYTF
CDR3nt: TGTGCCAGTAGTATGACAGGGGATACTAACTATGGCTACACCTTC
j_gene: TRBJ1-2
d_gene: TRBD1
v_gene: TRBV19
abundance: once
len: 15

CDR3aa: CASSPGRGRGNTEAFF
CDR3nt: TGCGCCAGCAGCCCCGGGAGGGGCCGGGGGAACACTGAAGCTTTCTTT
j_gene: TRBJ1-1
d_gene: .
v_gene: TRBV5-1
abundance: .
len: 16

CDR3aa: CASSGTASSEQYF
CDR3nt: TGTGCCAGCAGCGGGACAGCCTCCTCCGAGCAGTACTTC
j_gene: TRBJ2-7
d_gene: TRBD1
v_gene: TRBV6-6
abundance: .
len: 13

CDR3aa: CASRVEGGENTEAFF
CDR3nt: TGTGCCAGCAGGGTGGAGGGAGGGGAGAACACTGAAGCTTTCTTT
j_gene: TRBJ1-1
d_gene: .
v_gene: TRBV2
abundance: .
len: 15

CDR3aa: CASRSRDRGPGYEQYF
CDR3nt: TGTGCCAGCAGATCCCGGGACAGGGGGCCGGGGTACGAGCAGTACTTC
j_gene: TRBJ2-7
d_gene: TRBD1
v_gene: TRBV6-6
abundance: .
len: 16

CDR3aa: CASSPPGSSGNTIYF
CDR3nt: TGTGCCAGCAGCCCCCCGGGAAGCTCTGGAAACACCATATATTTT
j_gene: TRBJ1-3
d_gene: .
v_gene: TRBV9
abundance: once
len: 15

CDR3aa: CSVGGGESPLHF
CDR3nt: TGCAGCGTTGGAGGGGGCGAATCACCCCTCCACTTT
j_gene: TRBJ1-6
d_gene: TRBD1
v_gene: TRBV29-1
abundance: once
len: 12

CDR3aa: CASSQDWGQGYEQYF
CDR3nt: TGCGCCAGCAGCCAAGATTGGGGACAGGGTTATGAGCAGTACTTC
j_gene: TRBJ2-7
d_gene: TRBD1
v_gene: TRBV4-3
abundance: few
len: 15

CDR3aa: CASSKDTNTEAFF
CDR3nt: TGTGCCAGTAGCAAAGACACAAACACTGAAGCTTTCTTT
j_gene: TRBJ1-1
d_gene: .
v_gene: TRBV19
abundance: .
len: 13

CDR3aa: CATLPPGNEAFF
CDR3nt: TGTGCCACCCTGCCCCCGGGAAATGAAGCTTTCTTT
j_gene: TRBJ1-1
d_gene: .
v_gene: TRBV28
abundance: .
len: 12

CDR3aa: CASKGTGTYEQYF
CDR3nt: TGTGCCAGCAAGGGGACAGGGACCTACGAGCAGTACTTC
j_gene: TRBJ2-7
d_gene: TRBD1
v_gene: TRBV6-1
abundance: .
len: 13

CDR3aa: CASNNLAGANIQYF
CDR3nt: TGTGCCAGCAACAACCTAGCGGGGGCAAACATTCAGTACTTC
j_gene: TRBJ2-4
d_gene: TRBD2
v_gene: TRBV6-1
abundance: few
len: 14

CDR3aa: CSVNEPGTDTQYF
CDR3nt: TGCAGCGTTAACGAGCCGGGGACAGATACGCAGTATTTT
j_gene: TRBJ2-3
d_gene: .
v_gene: TRBV29-1
abundance: .
len: 13

CDR3aa: CASSFGGRMNTEAFF
CDR3nt: TGTGCCAGCAGCTTCGGGGGGCGCATGAACACTGAAGCTTTCTTT
j_gene: TRBJ1-1
d_gene: .
v_gene: TRBV7-2
abundance: .
len: 15

CDR3aa: CASSIEGGSNQPQHF
CDR3nt: TGTGCCAGTAGTATAGAGGGGGGAAGCAATCAGCCCCAGCATTTT
j_gene: TRBJ1-5
d_gene: .
v_gene: TRBV19
abundance: .
len: 15

CDR3aa: CASRSDTGYQETQYF
CDR3nt: TGTGCCAGCCGATCAGATACAGGGTACCAAGAGACCCAGTACTTC
j_gene: TRBJ2-5
d_gene: .
v_gene: TRBV2
abundance: few
len: 15

CDR3aa: CASSREPNTEAFF
CDR3nt: TGTGCCAGCAGCCGAGAGCCTAACACTGAAGCTTTCTTT
j_gene: TRBJ1-1
d_gene: .
v_gene: TRBV7-9
abundance: .
len: 13

CDR3aa: CASGELDTEAFF
CDR3nt: TGTGCCAGCGGGGAGCTGGACACTGAAGCTTTCTTT
j_gene: TRBJ1-1
d_gene: .
v_gene: TRBV6-1
abundance: .
len: 12

CDR3aa: CASSTSGGTYGYTF
CDR3nt: TGTGCCAGTAGTACCTCGGGGGGTACCTATGGCTACACCTTC
j_gene: TRBJ1-2
d_gene: .
v_gene: TRBV19
abundance: .
len: 14

CDR3aa: CASSGLRGYGYTF
CDR3nt: TGTGCCAGCAGCGGGTTGCGGGGCTATGGCTACACCTTC
j_gene: TRBJ1-2
d_gene: .
v_gene: TRBV9
abundance: .
len: 13

CDR3aa: CASTDLATQFDNEQFF
CDR3nt: TGTGCCAGCACGGACTTAGCGACCCAATTTGACAATGAGCAGTTCTTC
j_gene: TRBJ2-1
d_gene: .
v_gene: TRBV6-6
abundance: few
len: 16

CDR3aa: CASGWGGAHGYTF
CDR3nt: TGTGCCAGCGGGTGGGGGGGGGCACATGGCTACACCTTC
j_gene: TRBJ1-2
d_gene: .
v_gene: TRBV6-5
abundance: .
len: 13

CDR3aa: CASSLGSGENTEAFF
CDR3nt: TGTGCCAGCAGCCTGGGATCAGGGGAGAACACTGAAGCTTTCTTT
j_gene: TRBJ1-1
d_gene: .
v_gene: TRBV5-4
abundance: .
len: 15

CDR3aa: CASSLETGQGELFF
CDR3nt: TGCGCCAGCAGCTTGGAGACAGGGCAGGGGGAGCTGTTTTTT
j_gene: TRBJ2-2
d_gene: TRBD1
v_gene: TRBV5-1
abundance: .
len: 14

CDR3aa: CASSSPGTSGTFWDIQYF
CDR3nt: TGTGCCAGCAGCTCACCCGGGACTAGCGGGACGTTTTGGGACATTCAGTACTTC
j_gene: TRBJ2-4
d_gene: TRBD2
v_gene: TRBV7-8
abundance: once
len: 18

CDR3aa: CASSDRGTGLPSSYNSPLHF
CDR3nt: TGTGCCAGCAGTGATAGGGGGACAGGATTACCGAGCTCCTATAATTCACCCCTCCACTTT
j_gene: TRBJ1-6
d_gene: TRBD1
v_gene: TRBV2
abundance: .
len: 20

CDR3aa: CASSLNGLGPGDEQYF
CDR3nt: TGTGCCAGCAGCCTCAATGGCCTGGGTCCGGGGGACGAGCAGTACTTC
j_gene: TRBJ2-7
d_gene: .
v_gene: TRBV7-2
abundance: .
len: 16

CDR3aa: CASSLDGGSIGNQPQHF
CDR3nt: TGTGCCAGCAGCTTGGATGGGGGGAGTATTGGCAATCAGCCCCAGCATTTT
j_gene: TRBJ1-5
d_gene: .
v_gene: TRBV5-4
abundance: .
len: 17

CDR3aa: CASSPGGYEAEQYF
CDR3nt: TGTGCCAGCAGCCCCGGGGGATACGAGGCGGAGCAGTACTTC
j_gene: TRBJ2-7
d_gene: .
v_gene: TRBV11-3
abundance: .
len: 14

CDR3aa: CASSSHTSGSANEQFF
CDR3nt: TGTGCCAGCAGTTCCCATACTAGCGGGAGTGCCAATGAGCAGTTCTTC
j_gene: TRBJ2-1
d_gene: TRBD2
v_gene: TRBV27
abundance: few
len: 16

CDR3aa: CASSQLFRGAIYF
CDR3nt: TGTGCCAGCAGCCAACTCTTTAGAGGCGCCATATATTTT
j_gene: TRBJ1-3
d_gene: .
v_gene: TRBV14
abundance: .
len: 13

CDR3aa: CASKPSGNYEQYF
CDR3nt: TGTGCCAGCAAGCCTAGCGGGAACTACGAGCAGTACTTC
j_gene: TRBJ2-7
d_gene: TRBD2
v_gene: TRBV6-6
abundance: .
len: 13

CDR3aa: CASSSTGESSPLHF
CDR3nt: TGTGCCAGCAGCTCGACAGGGGAGAGTTCACCCCTCCACTTT
j_gene: TRBJ1-6
d_gene: TRBD1
v_gene: TRBV6-6
abundance: many
len: 14

CDR3aa: CAISELAREQYF
CDR3nt: TGTGCCATCAGTGAACTAGCGAGGGAGCAGTACTTC
j_gene: TRBJ2-5
d_gene: TRBD2
v_gene: TRBV10-3
abundance: .
len: 12

CDR3aa: CASSFIPPPETQYF
CDR3nt: TGCGCCAGCAGCTTTATCCCCCCCCCAGAGACCCAGTACTTC
j_gene: TRBJ2-5
d_gene: .
v_gene: TRBV5-1
abundance: once
len: 14

CDR3aa: CASSFSLRGSEQYF
CDR3nt: TGTGCCAGCAGTTTTAGCCTCCGGGGGAGCGAGCAGTACTTC
j_gene: TRBJ2-7
d_gene: .
v_gene: TRBV27
abundance: .
len: 14

CDR3aa: CASSPGQGGSYNSPLHF
CDR3nt: TGTGCCAGCAGCCCCGGACAGGGTGGGTCCTATAATTCACCCCTCCACTTT
j_gene: TRBJ1-6
d_gene: TRBD1
v_gene: TRBV5-4
abundance: .
len: 17

CDR3aa: CASSLTVSSYEQYF
CDR3nt: TGTGCCAGCAGCTTAACGGTCAGCTCCTACGAGCAGTACTTC
j_gene: TRBJ2-7
d_gene: .
v_gene: TRBV7-3
abundance: once
len: 14

CDR3aa: CASSSWGVRGNEQFF
CDR3nt: TGTGCCAGCTCATCTTGGGGAGTCCGAGGCAATGAGCAGTTCTTC
j_gene: TRBJ2-1
d_gene: .
v_gene: TRBV18
abundance: .
len: 15